This TCR beta chain was identified during a study of cytomegalovirus exposure and HLA in healthy donors. With regard to this clone: Antigen specificity is unknown. The same CDR3 arises from other DNA sequences in this sample as well.

The PCR employed 60 Vbeta primers together with 13 Jbeta primers. The method was immunoSEQ multiplex PCR; TCRdb's version includes in-frame clones alone and lacks a portion of them. The sample lists 110,000 or so clones, roughly four fifths occurring once. Study-level points and caveats: An observed cluster of highly shared sequence variants was recorded as a likely sequencing artifact.

This sequence originates from a woman aged 18-29 years in good health and CMV-seronegative. Sample: PBMCs.

The DNA of the CDR3 is TGTGCCAGCAAGGTGCGGGGGAATCAGCCCCAGCATTTT. Its protein product is CASKVRGNQPQHF. The genes are TRBV6-1 and TRBJ1-5, with TRBD1 as a possible D gene (5 bases). Germline CDR1 reads MNHNS; CDR2 reads SASEGT. V lost 7 bases and J lost 4, with 11 bases in between. CDR3 length: 13 amino acids.